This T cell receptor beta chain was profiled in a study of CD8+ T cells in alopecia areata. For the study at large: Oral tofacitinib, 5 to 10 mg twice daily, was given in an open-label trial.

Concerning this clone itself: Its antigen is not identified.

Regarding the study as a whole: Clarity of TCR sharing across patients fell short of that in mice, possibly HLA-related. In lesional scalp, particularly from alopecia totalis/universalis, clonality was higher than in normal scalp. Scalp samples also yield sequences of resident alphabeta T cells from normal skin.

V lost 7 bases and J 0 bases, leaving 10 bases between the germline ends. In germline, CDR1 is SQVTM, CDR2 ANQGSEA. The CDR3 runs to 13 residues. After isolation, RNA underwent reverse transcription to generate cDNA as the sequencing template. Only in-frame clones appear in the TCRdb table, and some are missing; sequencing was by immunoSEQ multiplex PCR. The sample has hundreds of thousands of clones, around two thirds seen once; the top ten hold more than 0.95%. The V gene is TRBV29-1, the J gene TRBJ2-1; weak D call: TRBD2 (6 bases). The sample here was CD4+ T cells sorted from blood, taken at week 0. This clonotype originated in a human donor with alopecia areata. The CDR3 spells CSGGESSYNEQFF. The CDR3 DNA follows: TGCAGCGGGGGGGAAAGCTCCTACAATGAGCAGTTCTTC.